This TCR beta chain was sequenced during a study of blood T cell repertoires in COVID-19. In the study overall: Spain, Italy and the United States supplied samples that represented acute and convalescent COVID-19. T cells, B-cell-depleted T cells, or PBMCs provided the cDNA or gDNA that served as material.

As originally analysed: Counts of nucleated cells, estimated from reference gene primer amplification, were obtained. Only in-frame clones appear in the TCRdb table, and some are missing; sequencing was by immunoSEQ multiplex PCR. For V, J and clone size, that table is used; D and trimming come from the DNA. Among tens of thousands of clones listed, 75% to 90% were seen once. V dropped 3 bases and J dropped 3 bases, with 15 bases sitting between them. The CDR3 extends over 15 amino acids. Germline loops: CDR1 LGHDT, CDR2 YNNKEL (reference sequence). The genes are TRBV3-1 (or the pseudogene TRBV3-2) and TRBJ2-7; D is possibly TRBD1 (7 bases). The receptor was isolated from a human donor in a cohort sampled during active COVID-19. Specimen: peripheral blood. In DNA form, the CDR3 reads TGTGCCAGCAGCCACCGGCAGGGGGGATACTACGAGCAGTACTTC. Its translation is CASSHRQGGYYEQYF.